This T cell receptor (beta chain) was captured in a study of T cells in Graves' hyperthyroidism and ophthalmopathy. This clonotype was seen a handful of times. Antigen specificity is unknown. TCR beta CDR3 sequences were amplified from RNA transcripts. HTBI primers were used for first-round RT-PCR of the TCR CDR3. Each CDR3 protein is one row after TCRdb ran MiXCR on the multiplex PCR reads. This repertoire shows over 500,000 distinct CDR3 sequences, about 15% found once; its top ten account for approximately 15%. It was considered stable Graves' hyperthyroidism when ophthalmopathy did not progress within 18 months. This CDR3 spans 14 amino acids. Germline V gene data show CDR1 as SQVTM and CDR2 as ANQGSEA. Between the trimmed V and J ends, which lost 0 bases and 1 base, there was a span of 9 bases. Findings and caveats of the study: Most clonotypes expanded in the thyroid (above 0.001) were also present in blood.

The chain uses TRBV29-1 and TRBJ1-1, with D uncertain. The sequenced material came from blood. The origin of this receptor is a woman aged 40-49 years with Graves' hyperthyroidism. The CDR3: CSVEDSYKNTEAFF. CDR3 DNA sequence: TGCAGCGTTGAAGATAGTTACAAGAACACTGAAGCTTTCTTT.